This is a list of T cell receptor beta chains from one sample in a study of T cells in Graves' hyperthyroidism and ophthalmopathy. TCRdb reanalysed the multiplex PCR reads using MiXCR and keeps one entry per CDR3 protein. The sample lists about 560,000 distinct CDR3 sequences; over 15% were seen once. The specimen sequenced was blood. These TCRs come from a woman aged 18 to 35 with Graves' hyperthyroidism. CDR3s include the opening cysteine and the closing phenylalanine or tryptophan. Each record gives: J gene, V gene, D gene, clone size, CDR3 DNA, CDR3 protein. D genes are given only for firm matches. A clone size is listed for some rows: how often the clone was seen (once, few, many), or a class if it is expanded.

j_call: TRBJ1-1; v_call: TRBV7-9; d_call: TRBD1; clone_size: .; cdr3_nt: TGTGCCAGCAGCGTGACAGGGTATCACACTGAAGCTTTCTTT; cdr3_aa: CASSVTGYHTEAFF
j_call: TRBJ2-7; v_call: TRBV7-9; d_call: TRBD1; clone_size: .; cdr3_nt: TGTGCCAGCAGCTTAGCGGGTGGACAGGGGTGGTCCTACGAGCAGTACTTC; cdr3_aa: CASSLAGGQGWSYEQYF
j_call: TRBJ2-1; v_call: TRBV5-1; d_call: .; clone_size: .; cdr3_nt: TGCGCCAGCAGCCAACCGGAAAGTTATGAGCAGTTCTTC; cdr3_aa: CASSQPESYEQFF
j_call: TRBJ1-5; v_call: TRBV5-5; d_call: .; clone_size: few; cdr3_nt: TGTGCCAGCAGTCCCCTTAGCGCGAGAGGCAATCAGCCCCAGCATTTT; cdr3_aa: CASSPLSARGNQPQHF
j_call: TRBJ2-5; v_call: TRBV20-1; d_call: TRBD1; clone_size: many; cdr3_nt: TGCAGTGGGGGGGATCTGGACAGGGGGCTCGGGGAGACCCAGTACTTC; cdr3_aa: CSGGDLDRGLGETQYF
j_call: TRBJ2-4; v_call: TRBV12-3/TRBV12-4; d_call: .; clone_size: few; cdr3_nt: TGTGCCAGCAGCTATATTCAGGGAAACATTCAGTACTTC; cdr3_aa: CASSYIQGNIQYF
j_call: TRBJ1-5; v_call: TRBV20-1; d_call: TRBD1; clone_size: .; cdr3_nt: TGCAGTGCTAGAGTCCCGGGACAGGGGGATTCTGAGCCCCAGCATTTT; cdr3_aa: CSARVPGQGDSEPQHF
j_call: TRBJ1-2; v_call: TRBV7-3; d_call: .; clone_size: many; cdr3_nt: TGTGCCAGCAGCTTAGACGGAATAGGCGGCTACACCTTC; cdr3_aa: CASSLDGIGGYTF
j_call: TRBJ1-5; v_call: TRBV9; d_call: .; clone_size: many; cdr3_nt: TGTGCCAGCAGCCTTTCGGGGGCGGGTCAGCCCCAGCATTTT; cdr3_aa: CASSLSGAGQPQHF
j_call: TRBJ2-2; v_call: TRBV20-1; d_call: .; clone_size: many; cdr3_nt: TGCAGTGCTAGAGAGGCCGAGCGGGACACCGGGGAGCTGTTTTTT; cdr3_aa: CSAREAERDTGELFF
j_call: TRBJ1-2; v_call: TRBV29-1; d_call: .; clone_size: .; cdr3_nt: TGCAGCGTTGAACCATTTAACTATGGCTACACCTTC; cdr3_aa: CSVEPFNYGYTF
j_call: TRBJ2-7; v_call: TRBV7-2; d_call: TRBD2; clone_size: few; cdr3_nt: TGTGCCAGCAGCTTGGGACTAGCGGGGGGCCCGACCTATACCGAGCAGTACTTC; cdr3_aa: CASSLGLAGGPTYTEQYF
j_call: TRBJ1-2; v_call: TRBV27; d_call: TRBD1; clone_size: few; cdr3_nt: TGTGCCAGCAGTCCCGGGGACAGGGGCGACTATGGCTACACCTTC; cdr3_aa: CASSPGDRGDYGYTF
j_call: TRBJ1-2; v_call: TRBV19; d_call: .; clone_size: .; cdr3_nt: TGTGCCAGTAGTATGGCCCCAGACTCGGCTAACTATGGCTACACCTTC; cdr3_aa: CASSMAPDSANYGYTF
j_call: TRBJ1-6; v_call: TRBV20-1; d_call: .; clone_size: many; cdr3_nt: TGCAGTGCTAGTTCACCCCTCCACTTT; cdr3_aa: CSASSPLHF
j_call: TRBJ2-5; v_call: TRBV27; d_call: .; clone_size: many; cdr3_nt: TGTGCCAGCAGTCGAGGACGCCGGCGGACCCAGTACTTC; cdr3_aa: CASSRGRRRTQYF
j_call: TRBJ1-3; v_call: TRBV28; d_call: .; clone_size: many; cdr3_nt: TGTGCCAGCAGTCTATTCGGGACTTACTCTGGAAACACCATATATTTT; cdr3_aa: CASSLFGTYSGNTIYF
j_call: TRBJ1-3; v_call: TRBV19; d_call: .; clone_size: .; cdr3_nt: TGTGCCAGCGAGGGGGACCGCCGGGCGTGGGGAAACACCATATATTTT; cdr3_aa: CASEGDRRAWGNTIYF
j_call: TRBJ1-1; v_call: TRBV7-2; d_call: .; clone_size: many; cdr3_nt: TGTGCCAGCAGCTTAGCAGCAGGGGCGAACACTGAAGCTTTCTTT; cdr3_aa: CASSLAAGANTEAFF
j_call: TRBJ1-2; v_call: TRBV5-6; d_call: .; clone_size: .; cdr3_nt: TGTGCCAGCAGCTTGTGGGGGGACATCTGGTATGGCTACACCTTC; cdr3_aa: CASSLWGDIWYGYTF
j_call: TRBJ2-7; v_call: TRBV7-2; d_call: .; clone_size: .; cdr3_nt: TGTGCCAGCAGCTCCGGGTTCTCGTACGAGCAGTACTTC; cdr3_aa: CASSSGFSYEQYF
j_call: TRBJ2-5; v_call: TRBV4-1; d_call: .; clone_size: .; cdr3_nt: TGCGCCAGCAGCCAAATCGGGGGTGGTGAGACCCAGTACTTC; cdr3_aa: CASSQIGGGETQYF
j_call: TRBJ2-2; v_call: TRBV11-2; d_call: TRBD2; clone_size: many; cdr3_nt: TGTGCCAGCGGCGGTGGCGGGGGAGGGACCGGGGAGCTGTTTTTT; cdr3_aa: CASGGGGGGTGELFF
j_call: TRBJ2-7; v_call: TRBV28; d_call: .; clone_size: many; cdr3_nt: TGTGCCAGCAGTTTATCCGCCAGGGGAGGTGGCGAGCAGTACTTC; cdr3_aa: CASSLSARGGGEQYF
j_call: TRBJ2-1; v_call: TRBV28; d_call: .; clone_size: many; cdr3_nt: TGTGCCAGCAGTTTTGGCGGGGTCCAGGGGGAGCAGTTCTTC; cdr3_aa: CASSFGGVQGEQFF
j_call: TRBJ2-2; v_call: TRBV5-5; d_call: TRBD2; clone_size: .; cdr3_nt: TGTGCCAGCAGCTCCCGTAGACTAGCGGGGGCCGCGGTAGGCACCGGGGAGCTGTTTTTT; cdr3_aa: CASSSRRLAGAAVGTGELFF
j_call: TRBJ2-1; v_call: TRBV12-3/TRBV12-4; d_call: .; clone_size: many; cdr3_nt: TGTGCCAGCGGTTTAAGGTTACGCAATGAGCAGTTCTTC; cdr3_aa: CASGLRLRNEQFF
j_call: TRBJ2-7; v_call: TRBV7-2; d_call: .; clone_size: .; cdr3_nt: TGTGCCAGCAGCTTAGATACAGCACGCTACGAGCAGTACTTC; cdr3_aa: CASSLDTARYEQYF
j_call: TRBJ2-5; v_call: TRBV20-1; d_call: TRBD2; clone_size: .; cdr3_nt: TGCAGTGCTCCCCGGACTAGCGGGAAAGAGACCCAGTACTTC; cdr3_aa: CSAPRTSGKETQYF
j_call: TRBJ2-7; v_call: TRBV18; d_call: TRBD1; clone_size: .; cdr3_nt: TGTGCCAGCTCACTTGCCGGGACAGGGTTTGTTGAGCAGTACTTC; cdr3_aa: CASSLAGTGFVEQYF
j_call: TRBJ1-5; v_call: TRBV2; d_call: .; clone_size: many; cdr3_nt: TGTGCCAGCAGCCACGGGGGAGGCCAGCCCCAGCATTTT; cdr3_aa: CASSHGGGQPQHF
j_call: TRBJ1-6; v_call: TRBV20-1; d_call: .; clone_size: many; cdr3_nt: TGCAGTGCCAGGGACGCCTTAGATTCACCCCTCCACTTT; cdr3_aa: CSARDALDSPLHF
j_call: TRBJ1-3; v_call: TRBV6-2/TRBV6-3; d_call: .; clone_size: few; cdr3_nt: TGTGCCAGCAGTTATGGACAGCGCTCTGGAAACACCATATATTTT; cdr3_aa: CASSYGQRSGNTIYF
j_call: TRBJ1-5; v_call: TRBV18; d_call: .; clone_size: few; cdr3_nt: TGTGCCAGCTCACCCGGGTGGGGTGGTCAGCCCCAGCATTTT; cdr3_aa: CASSPGWGGQPQHF
j_call: TRBJ2-7; v_call: TRBV7-8; d_call: .; clone_size: .; cdr3_nt: TGTGCCAGCAGCTTATTTCTCGGTGGGCGCAAGGTTTACGAGCAGTACTTC; cdr3_aa: CASSLFLGGRKVYEQYF
j_call: TRBJ2-2; v_call: TRBV7-8; d_call: .; clone_size: few; cdr3_nt: TGTGCCAGCAGCCGGTCATCCACCGGGGAGCTGTTTTTT; cdr3_aa: CASSRSSTGELFF
j_call: TRBJ2-7; v_call: TRBV11-3; d_call: TRBD2; clone_size: many; cdr3_nt: TGTGCCAGCAGCAAAGCTGCGTGGATTCTAGCGGGTAACGAGCAGTACTTC; cdr3_aa: CASSKAAWILAGNEQYF
j_call: TRBJ1-1; v_call: TRBV6-2/TRBV6-3; d_call: .; clone_size: .; cdr3_nt: TGTGCCAGCAGTCAGGACAGAAATGAAGCTTTCTTT; cdr3_aa: CASSQDRNEAFF
j_call: TRBJ2-7; v_call: TRBV7-2; d_call: .; clone_size: few; cdr3_nt: TGTGCCAGCAGCACAGGGGGACTAGCTAGTTACGAGCAGTACTTC; cdr3_aa: CASSTGGLASYEQYF
j_call: TRBJ2-3; v_call: TRBV9; d_call: TRBD2; clone_size: .; cdr3_nt: TGTGCCAGCAGAACCGGAGCGGGGGATCCCACAGATACGCAGTATTTT; cdr3_aa: CASRTGAGDPTDTQYF
j_call: TRBJ2-1; v_call: TRBV20-1; d_call: .; clone_size: .; cdr3_nt: TGCAGTGCTCCAAGAACGGGGGTGGAGTACAACGAGCAGTTCTTC; cdr3_aa: CSAPRTGVEYNEQFF
j_call: TRBJ2-1; v_call: TRBV28; d_call: TRBD2; clone_size: many; cdr3_nt: TGTGCCAGCAGTCCTACTAACCCATTTTCGGCGGGAGCGGGGTACAATGAGCAGTTCTTC; cdr3_aa: CASSPTNPFSAGAGYNEQFF
j_call: TRBJ1-4; v_call: TRBV20-1; d_call: TRBD1; clone_size: many; cdr3_nt: TGCAGTGCTAGAGATTATTCCGGGACAGGGGCTAATGAAAAACTGTTTTTT; cdr3_aa: CSARDYSGTGANEKLFF
j_call: TRBJ1-1; v_call: TRBV2; d_call: .; clone_size: many; cdr3_nt: TGTGCCAGCACCGAGGGGGGGGGGAACACTGAAGCTTTCTTT; cdr3_aa: CASTEGGGNTEAFF
j_call: TRBJ2-7; v_call: TRBV28; d_call: TRBD1; clone_size: many; cdr3_nt: TGTGCCAGCAGTTTCCCGGGACAGGTCGCCGAGCAGTACTTC; cdr3_aa: CASSFPGQVAEQYF
j_call: TRBJ2-3; v_call: TRBV19; d_call: .; clone_size: .; cdr3_nt: TGTGCCAGTAGTCAGGGTATTCTCACAGATACGCAGTATTTT; cdr3_aa: CASSQGILTDTQYF